The 8 T cell receptor beta chains presented below share a single source sample, sequenced in a study of blood T cell repertoires in COVID-19. This table comes from immunoSEQ multiplex PCR, and its TCRdb copy is limited to in-frame clones, with some not included. Among about 160,000 clones, about 90% were seen once, and the ten largest hold over 7%. The sample consisted of PBMCs or T cells enriched from blood (not recorded which). Source of these receptors: a woman between 45 and 60 years old who had recovered from COVID-19.

The rearrangement uses TRBV30 and TRBJ2-1; TRBD2 matches at 10 bases. The CDR3 runs to 11 residues. Germline V lookup: CDR1 GTSNPN, CDR2 SVGIG (reference sequence). V shed 5 bases, J shed 12 bases, and the junction held 4 bases outside the gene matches. The CDR3 DNA reads TGTGCCTGGGCACTAGCGGGACCGCAGTTCTTC. Translating gives CAWALAGPQFF.

The V call is TRBV19, the J call TRBJ1-1; maybe TRBD1 (6 bases). The ends were cut back, 4 bases at V and 7 bases at J, with 10 bases in the middle. CDR1 is LNHDA, CDR2 SQIVND, per germline (reference sequence). This CDR3 has 12 amino acids. CDR3 sequence reads: CASSTRTDEAFF. The CDR3 DNA reads as TGTGCCAGTAGTACAAGGACAGATGAAGCTTTCTTT.

This rearrangement joins TRBV11-2 to TRBJ2-7; 12 bases agree with TRBD1. The CDR3 runs 17 residues. Germline-derived CDR1 and CDR2 are SGHAT and FQNNGV. V lost 5 bases, J lost 1 base, and 9 bases stayed unmatched. The CDR3 region has the DNA TGTGCCAGCAGCCCCGGGACAGGGGGCGTTTTTTCCTACGAGCAGTACTTC. This gives the protein CASSPGTGGVFSYEQYF.

The chain combines TRBV24-1 with TRBJ2-2, with 7 bases identical to TRBD2. Germline CDR1 is KGHDR and CDR2 is SFDVKD. This CDR3 spans 16 amino acids. V shed 4 bases and J 1 base; nucleotides not matched to a gene: 5. CDR3 sequence: CATSDPSGGNTGELFF. The CDR3 DNA follows: TGTGCCACCAGTGACCCTAGCGGAGGGAACACCGGGGAGCTGTTTTTT.

This rearrangement joins TRBV24-1 to TRBJ1-1, with D unclear. The CDR3 extends over 14 amino acids. Germline V lookup: CDR1 KGHDR, CDR2 SFDVKD. Trimming took 3 bases from V and 5 from J, leaving 12 bases between them. In DNA form, the CDR3 reads TGTGCCACCAGTGATCCCGGGCGGGGTACTGAAGCTTTCTTT. Encoded protein: CATSDPGRGTEAFF.

The J gene is TRBJ1-2, the V gene TRBV28; 9 nucleotides line up with TRBD1. The CDR3 has 14 residues. V lost 4 bases, J lost 7 bases, and 7 bases stayed unmatched. Germline CDR1 is MDHEN and CDR2 is SYDVKM. CDR3 coding DNA: TGTGCCAGCAGTTCATGGACAGGGGAGATTGGCTACACCTTC. Translating it yields CASSSWTGEIGYTF.

The chain uses TRBV5-5 and TRBJ2-7; the match to TRBD2 covers 7 bases. The CDR3 is made up of 16 amino acids. CDR1 is SGHKS, CDR2 YYEKEE, per germline (reference sequence). The junction had 13 bases not matched to a gene; V was cut back by 4 bases and J by 3 bases. Here the CDR3 DNA reads TGTGCCAGCAGCGGACGCGGCGGGGGATGGAACTACGAGCAGTACTTC. Its protein is CASSGRGGGWNYEQYF.

The chain links TRBV5-4 to TRBJ1-1; a weak D match, TRBD1 (5 bases). Germline CDR1 and CDR2: SGHNT and YYREEE (reference sequence). The CDR3 contains 14 residues. The V end was cut by 1 base, the J end by 7 bases, with 14 bases between. The CDR3: CASSLSSTAYEAFF. The CDR3 bases are TGTGCCAGCAGCTTGAGTTCGACAGCCTATGAAGCTTTCTTT.